The sequence of this T cell receptor (beta chain) was determined in a study of blood T cell repertoires in COVID-19 (dated by TCRdb to about 2020). As for the study more broadly: The collaborator samples originated in the United States, Italy and Spain and spanned the acute and convalescent phases of COVID-19. The prospective study material was composed of cDNA or gDNA derived from T cells, B-cell-depleted T cells, or PBMCs. The dataset comprised deeply sampled blood TCRbeta repertoires from subjects exposed to, actively infected with, or recovered from COVID-19. A freely available public database, intended as a resource for researchers studying the immune response to SARS-CoV-2, is where the repertoires were released. Samples were obtained from the ongoing ImmuneRACE study (first 160 participants) and from roughly 1,300 subjects provided by 6 global collaborators. A de-identified subject ID, COVID-19 status, age in years and sex were almost always included in the sample metadata. HLA class I and class II types, where available, came from metadata supplied by the sample provider rather than from assay-based typing. What the authors observed across the whole study: Clinical and demographic metadata were provided uncurated, with the amount varying by source and participant.

The germline V gene specifies KGHSH as CDR1 and LQKENI as CDR2. From the cysteine up to the phenylalanine, the CDR3 has a length of 15 residues. Only the CDR3 region is kept as DNA, spanning 45 bases read in frame from base 1. The junction shows trimming of 2 bases on V and 7 bases on J, and the gene matches do not reach 7 bases of it. The immunoSEQ Assay, a bias-controlled multiplex PCR, was used to amplify TCRbeta CDR3 regions from genomic DNA. From the authors' description of their analysis: The number of nucleated cells in each sample was estimated by amplification of reference gene primers within the assay. To quantify the absolute abundance of each unique TCRbeta CDR3 rearrangement, sequence reads were collapsed and filtered. Productive Simpson clonality was computed per sample as the square root of Simpson's diversity index over productive rearrangements. TCRdb retrieved this table from immuneACCESS and kept in-frame rearrangements only. Not all clones are present; in checked studies, unresolved V genes account for under half, and no reason is known for the remainder. The V and J calls and the clone size are those of that table, but D and trimming were determined from the DNA. The sample yields over 150,000 clones; around four fifths were counted once. The ten largest clonotypes hold roughly 2% of the sample.

About this clone itself: Its antigen target is currently unknown. There are no base qualities to consult, and no much larger clone falls within one base.

Whole blood was collected in K2EDTA tubes by collaborating institutions according to the institutions' own protocols. For TCRbeta analysis, collaborators shipped samples as frozen whole blood, isolated PBMCs, or DNA extracted from either of those sample types. Specimen: peripheral blood. The source of this sequence is an elderly woman with acute or convalescent COVID-19. The chain is assembled from TRBV18 and TRBJ2-2; TRBD1 fits 7 bases in the junction. CDR3 sequence: CASSPSTGSNGELFF. The DNA sequence follows: TGTGCCAGCTCACCATCGACAGGGTCGAACGGGGAGCTGTTTTTT.